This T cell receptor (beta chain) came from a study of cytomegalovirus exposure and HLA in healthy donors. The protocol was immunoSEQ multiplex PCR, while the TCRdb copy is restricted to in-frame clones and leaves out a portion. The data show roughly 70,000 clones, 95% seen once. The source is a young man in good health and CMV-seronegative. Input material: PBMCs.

CDR3 sequence (DNA): TGTGCCAGCAGCTTAGTGCTTTCGGTGAACACTGAAGCTTTCTTT. Translated: CASSLVLSVNTEAFF. This sequence joins TRBV7-2 and TRBJ1-1; no reliable D call. The germline V gene has CDR1 SGHTA and CDR2 FQGNSA. Trimming took 1 base from V and 0 from J, leaving 9 bases between them. CDR3 length: 15 residues.